Listed below are T cell receptor beta chains from one sample, sequenced in a study of blood T cell repertoires in COVID-19. Sequencing was performed with immunoSEQ multiplex PCR; in TCRdb, only in-frame clones are kept and a portion is missing. This table has approximately 300,000 clones, around 87% appearing once. The material sequenced was PBMCs or T cells enriched from blood (not recorded which). The receptor source for this set is a woman under 40 who had recovered from COVID-19. CDR3s include the opening cysteine and the closing phenylalanine or tryptophan. Fields, in order: CDR3 DNA, CDR3 protein, D gene, clone size, V gene, J gene. The D gene is left open where the match is weak. The listing skips clone size in some rows; elsewhere it reads once, few, many or a size class.

DNA: TGCGCCAGCAGCTTGGGAGGAGCGGGGGGGCCTGGTACGCAGTATTTT
CDR3: CASSLGGAGGPGTQYF
D: TRBD2
size: NA
V: TRBV5-1
J: TRBJ2-3

DNA: TGTGCCAGCAGACAGGGGATGCTCACCGGGGAGCTGTTTTTT
CDR3: CASRQGMLTGELFF
D: TRBD1
size: NA
V: TRBV7-6
J: TRBJ2-2

DNA: TGTGCCATCAGTCAGGACAGGGATCTGTACGAGCAGTACTTC
CDR3: CAISQDRDLYEQYF
D: TRBD1
size: NA
V: TRBV10-3
J: TRBJ2-7

DNA: TGTGCCAGCAGCTCCCTCGGGGGTTACTCTGGAAACACCATATATTTT
CDR3: CASSSLGGYSGNTIYF
D: NA
size: NA
V: TRBV11-2
J: TRBJ1-3

DNA: TGTGCCAGCAGTTACGGGACAGGGGGACGCGAGCAGTACTTC
CDR3: CASSYGTGGREQYF
D: TRBD1
size: NA
V: TRBV6-5
J: TRBJ2-7

DNA: TGTGCCACCAGCAGTACGGGGGGCGGAGATACGCAGTATTTT
CDR3: CATSSTGGGDTQYF
D: NA
size: NA
V: TRBV15
J: TRBJ2-3

DNA: TGTGCCAGCAGTGACCCAGGGACAGCGCAGGAGACCCAGTACTTC
CDR3: CASSDPGTAQETQYF
D: TRBD1
size: NA
V: TRBV25-1
J: TRBJ2-5

DNA: TGCGCCAGCCAGACAGGGGTGCACACTGAAGCTTTCTTT
CDR3: CASQTGVHTEAFF
D: TRBD1
size: NA
V: TRBV10-1
J: TRBJ1-1

DNA: TGTGCCACCGGACAGAACACCGGGGAGCTGTTTTTT
CDR3: CATGQNTGELFF
D: NA
size: once
V: TRBV2
J: TRBJ2-2

DNA: TGTGCCATCAGTGAGGGTAGAGGGTTTCGGCTGAACACTGAAGCTTTCTTT
CDR3: CAISEGRGFRLNTEAFF
D: NA
size: NA
V: TRBV10-3
J: TRBJ1-1

DNA: TGTGCCAGCAGCTCTCTGGGGGAGCTGTTTTTT
CDR3: CASSSLGELFF
D: NA
size: NA
V: TRBV12-1
J: TRBJ2-2

DNA: TGCGCCAGCAGCCAAGATCCGGGGTATGGTGAAAAACTGTTTTTT
CDR3: CASSQDPGYGEKLFF
D: NA
size: few
V: TRBV4-1
J: TRBJ1-4

DNA: TGCGCCAGCAGCCAGTCGACAGGGAGCTCCTACGAGCAGTACTTC
CDR3: CASSQSTGSSYEQYF
D: TRBD1
size: NA
V: TRBV5-1
J: TRBJ2-7

DNA: TGTGCCAGCAGTGAGGCTAGCGGGGGGTTGGGGACCCAGTACTTC
CDR3: CASSEASGGLGTQYF
D: TRBD2
size: NA
V: TRBV6-1
J: TRBJ2-5

DNA: TGTGCCAGCGGATTGGCCGGGACAGGGATCTTTGGCTACACCTTC
CDR3: CASGLAGTGIFGYTF
D: TRBD1
size: NA
V: TRBV27
J: TRBJ1-2

DNA: TGTGCCAGTAGTACGACAGGGGGCACCGGGGAGCTGTTTTTT
CDR3: CASSTTGGTGELFF
D: TRBD1
size: NA
V: TRBV19
J: TRBJ2-2

DNA: TGTGCCAGCAGTTTTAACAGACTGAACACTGAAGCTTTCTTT
CDR3: CASSFNRLNTEAFF
D: NA
size: NA
V: TRBV28
J: TRBJ1-1

DNA: TGTGCCAGCAGTTCTGACACCGGGGAGCTGTTTTTT
CDR3: CASSSDTGELFF
D: NA
size: NA
V: TRBV6-5
J: TRBJ2-2

DNA: TGTGCCAGTAGCCTCAGGGGGCAAAGCAATCAGCCCCAGCATTTT
CDR3: CASSLRGQSNQPQHF
D: TRBD1
size: NA
V: TRBV19
J: TRBJ1-5

DNA: TGCGCCAGCAGTTTGGACGGTTACACAGATACGCAGTATTTT
CDR3: CASSLDGYTDTQYF
D: NA
size: NA
V: TRBV5-1
J: TRBJ2-3